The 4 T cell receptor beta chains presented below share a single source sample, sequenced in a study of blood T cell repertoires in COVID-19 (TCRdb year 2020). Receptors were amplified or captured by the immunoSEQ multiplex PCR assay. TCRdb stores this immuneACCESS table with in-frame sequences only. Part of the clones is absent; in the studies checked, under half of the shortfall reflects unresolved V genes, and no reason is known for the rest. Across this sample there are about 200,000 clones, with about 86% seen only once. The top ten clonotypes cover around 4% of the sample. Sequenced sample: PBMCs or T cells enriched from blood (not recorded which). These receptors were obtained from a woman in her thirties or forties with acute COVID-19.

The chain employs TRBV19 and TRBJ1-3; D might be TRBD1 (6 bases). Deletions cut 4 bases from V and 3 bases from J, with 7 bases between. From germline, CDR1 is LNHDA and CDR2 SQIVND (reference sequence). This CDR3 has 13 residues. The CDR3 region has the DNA TGTGCCAGTAGTAGGACAGATGGAAACACCATATATTTT. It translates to CASSRTDGNTIYF.

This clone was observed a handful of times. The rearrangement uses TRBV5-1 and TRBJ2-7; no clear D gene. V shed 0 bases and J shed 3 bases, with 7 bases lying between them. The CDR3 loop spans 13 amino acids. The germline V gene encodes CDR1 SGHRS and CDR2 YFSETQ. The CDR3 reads CASSLEQHYEQYF. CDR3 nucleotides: TGCGCCAGCAGCTTGGAACAGCACTACGAGCAGTACTTC.

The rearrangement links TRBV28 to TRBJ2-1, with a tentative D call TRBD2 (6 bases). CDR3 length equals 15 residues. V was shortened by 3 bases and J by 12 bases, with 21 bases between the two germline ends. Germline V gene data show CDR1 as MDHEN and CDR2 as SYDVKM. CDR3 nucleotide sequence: TGTGCCAGCAGTTTCAAGGGAGGAGCGCGACTGGGGCAGTTCTTC. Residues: CASSFKGGARLGQFF. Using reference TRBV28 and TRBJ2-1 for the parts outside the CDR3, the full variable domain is DVKVTQSSRYLVKRTGEKVFLECVQDMDHENMFWYRQDPGLGLRLIYFSYDVKMKEKGDIPEGYSVSREKKERFSLILESASTNQTSMYLCASSFKGGARLGQFFGPGTRLTVL.

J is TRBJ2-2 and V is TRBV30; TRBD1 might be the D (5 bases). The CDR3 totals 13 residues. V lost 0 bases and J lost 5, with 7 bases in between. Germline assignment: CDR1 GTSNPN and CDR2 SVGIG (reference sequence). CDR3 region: CAWSVQVTGELFF. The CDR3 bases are TGTGCCTGGAGTGTACAGGTGACCGGGGAGCTGTTTTTT.